This T cell receptor (beta chain) was recovered during a study of blood T cell repertoires in COVID-19. Whole-study context: The United States, Italy and Spain provided the acute and convalescent COVID-19 samples. Sources were T cells, B-cell-depleted T cells, or PBMCs; the material itself was cDNA or gDNA.

The CDR3 is made up of 13 amino acids. The V gene's germline CDR1 is SGHTA and CDR2 FQGTGA. Trimming took off 0 bases at V and 5 bases at J, with 6 bases between the two ends. Per the original data handling: From reference gene primer amplification, estimates of nucleated cell counts were derived. Clones were read by immunoSEQ multiplex PCR, and TCRdb kept only the in-frame ones, dropping some. V and J calls and clone size are as listed in that table; D and trimming were resolved from the DNA. The table includes about 100,000 clones, roughly 86% detected once. The chain uses TRBV7-3 and TRBJ2-3; D gene ambiguous. The sequence was obtained from a woman between 55 and 75 years old with acute or convalescent COVID-19. What was sequenced was peripheral blood. This chain's CDR3 is CASSLTGQDTQYF. For the CDR3, the DNA is TGTGCCAGCAGCTTAACGGGCCAAGATACGCAGTATTTT. Full variable domain (remainder filled in from reference TRBV7-3 and TRBJ2-3): GAGVSQTPSNKVTEKGKYVELRCDPISGHTALYWYRQSLGQGPEFLIYFQGTGAADDSGLPNDRFFAVRPEGSVSTLKIQRTERGDSAVYLCASSLTGQDTQYFGPGTRLTVL.